The clone carrying this TCR beta chain was detected ten times or more. Its antigen is not identified. TCRdb called the reads again in MiXCR, with one record for every CDR3 protein. In the table there are roughly 310,000 distinct CDR3 sequences, almost 30% of which are singletons. The sample originates from a study of T cell repertoires in cytomegalovirus infection. Study-wide context: Matching HLA type, along with CMV infection, was indicated by public TCR beta signatures. General observations from the study: Cumulated frequencies of public TCR beta families served to identify carriers of CMV plus the relevant HLA.

The CDR3 length is 14 residues. Trimming stripped 2 bases from V and 5 bases from J, with 10 bases between. This chain links TRBV12-3 or TRBV12-4 with TRBJ1-5, with a tentative D call TRBD1 (6 bases). The source is a human donor in good health (CMV status not recorded). Some clones in this sample may be carry-over from other donors' samples. The sample consisted of cultured PBMCs, taken from culture after CMV antigen stimulation. In nucleotides, the CDR3 is TGTGCCAGCAGTTTAAACAGGGTCGATCAGCCCCAGCATTTT. Translated, it gives CASSLNRVDQPQHF.